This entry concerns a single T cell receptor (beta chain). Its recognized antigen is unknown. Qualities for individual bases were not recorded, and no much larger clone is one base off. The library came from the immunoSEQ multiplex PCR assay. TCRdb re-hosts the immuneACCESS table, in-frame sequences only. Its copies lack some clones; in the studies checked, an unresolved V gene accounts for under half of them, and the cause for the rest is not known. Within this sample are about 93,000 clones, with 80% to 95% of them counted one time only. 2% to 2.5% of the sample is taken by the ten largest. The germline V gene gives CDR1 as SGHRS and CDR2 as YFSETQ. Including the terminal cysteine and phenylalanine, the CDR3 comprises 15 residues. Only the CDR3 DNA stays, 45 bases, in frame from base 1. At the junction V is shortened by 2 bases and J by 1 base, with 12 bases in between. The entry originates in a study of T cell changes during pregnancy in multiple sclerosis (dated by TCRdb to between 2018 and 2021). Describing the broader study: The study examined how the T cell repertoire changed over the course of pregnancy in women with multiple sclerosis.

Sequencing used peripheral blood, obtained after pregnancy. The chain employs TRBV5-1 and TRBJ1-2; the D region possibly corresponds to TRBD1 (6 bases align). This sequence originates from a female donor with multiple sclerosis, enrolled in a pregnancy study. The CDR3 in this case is CASSLQGGDNYGYTF. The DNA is TGCGCCAGCAGCTTACAAGGGGGAGATAACTATGGCTACACCTTC. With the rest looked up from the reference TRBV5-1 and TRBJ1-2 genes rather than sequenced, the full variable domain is KAGVTQTPRYLIKTRGQQVTLSCSPISGHRSVSWYQQTPGQGLQFLFEYFSETQRNKGNFPGRFSGRQFSNSRSEMNVSTLELGDSALYLCASSLQGGDNYGYTFGSGTRLTVV.